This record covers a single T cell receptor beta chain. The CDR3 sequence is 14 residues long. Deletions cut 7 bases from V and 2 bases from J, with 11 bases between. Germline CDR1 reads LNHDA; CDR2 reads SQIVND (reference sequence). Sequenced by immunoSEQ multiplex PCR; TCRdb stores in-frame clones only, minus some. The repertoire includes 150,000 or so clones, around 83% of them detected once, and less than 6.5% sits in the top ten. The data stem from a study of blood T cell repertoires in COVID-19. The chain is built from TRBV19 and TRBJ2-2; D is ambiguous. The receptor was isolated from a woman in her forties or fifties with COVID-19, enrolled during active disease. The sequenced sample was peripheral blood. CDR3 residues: CASMRSQNTGELFF. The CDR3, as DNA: TGTGCCAGTATGCGGAGTCAAAACACCGGGGAGCTGTTTTTT.